This T cell receptor beta chain originates from a study of regulatory T cells in long-lasting Graves disease. This clonotype was picked up many times. Sequencing libraries for TCR beta were prepared with iRepertoire HTBI primers and Arm-PCR of CDR3 regions. TCRdb redid the calling of the multiplex PCR reads with MiXCR, one entry per CDR3 protein. The table shows roughly 520,000 distinct CDR3 sequences, with about 12% occurring only once. The time point: newly diagnosed GD, antithyroid drugs for less than 3 months. PBMC RNA served as the TCR library source. The data also belong to a second study, concerning T cells in Graves' hyperthyroidism and ophthalmopathy. As that report states: Lactation, pregnancy, other autoimmune disease or uncontrolled infection excluded patients.

The sequence was obtained from a woman in her 30s with Graves disease. This specimen consisted of peripheral blood mononuclear cells (PBMCs), obtained at new diagnosis, from a patient treated with antithyroid drugs.

The CDR3 here is CASSKPPTAAMDTEAFF. DNA of the CDR3: TGTGCCAGCAGTAAGCCTCCGACAGCTGCTATGGACACTGAAGCTTTCTTT. The rearrangement links TRBV27 to TRBJ1-1; D may be TRBD1 (5 bases). The CDR3 runs 17 residues. Germline CDR1 MNHEY, CDR2 SMNVEV (reference sequence). The V end was cut by 5 bases, the J end by 3 bases, with 22 bases between.